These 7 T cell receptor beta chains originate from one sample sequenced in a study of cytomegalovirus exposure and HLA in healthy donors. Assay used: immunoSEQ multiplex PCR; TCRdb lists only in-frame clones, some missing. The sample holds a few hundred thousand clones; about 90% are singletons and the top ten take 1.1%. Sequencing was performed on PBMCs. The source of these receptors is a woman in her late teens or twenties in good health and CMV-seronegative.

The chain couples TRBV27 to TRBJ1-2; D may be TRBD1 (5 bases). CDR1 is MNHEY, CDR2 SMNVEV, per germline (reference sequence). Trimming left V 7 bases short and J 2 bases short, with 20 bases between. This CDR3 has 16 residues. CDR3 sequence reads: CASISRLGVANYGYTF. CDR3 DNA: TGTGCCAGCATAAGTCGGCTAGGGGTTGCGAACTATGGCTACACCTTC.

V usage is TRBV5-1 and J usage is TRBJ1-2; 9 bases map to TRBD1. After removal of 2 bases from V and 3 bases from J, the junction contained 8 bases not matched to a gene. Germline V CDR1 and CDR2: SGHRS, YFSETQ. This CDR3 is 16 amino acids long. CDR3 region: CASSFSGQGTDYGYTF. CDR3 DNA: TGCGCCAGCAGCTTCTCCGGACAGGGGACGGACTATGGCTACACCTTC.

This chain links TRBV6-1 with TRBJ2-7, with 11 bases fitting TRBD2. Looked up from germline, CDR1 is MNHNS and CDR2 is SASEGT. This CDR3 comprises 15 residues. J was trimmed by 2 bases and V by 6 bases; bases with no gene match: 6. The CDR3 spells CASSGTGLAAYEQYF. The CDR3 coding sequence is TGTGCCAGCAGCGGAACGGGACTAGCGGCCTACGAGCAGTACTTC.

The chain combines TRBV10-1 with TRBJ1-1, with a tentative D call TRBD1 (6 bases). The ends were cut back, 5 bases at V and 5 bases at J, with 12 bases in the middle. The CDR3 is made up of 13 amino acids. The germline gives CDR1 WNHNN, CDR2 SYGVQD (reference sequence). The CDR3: CASSTTGWTEAFF. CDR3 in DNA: TGCGCCAGCAGTACCACAGGGTGGACTGAAGCTTTCTTT.

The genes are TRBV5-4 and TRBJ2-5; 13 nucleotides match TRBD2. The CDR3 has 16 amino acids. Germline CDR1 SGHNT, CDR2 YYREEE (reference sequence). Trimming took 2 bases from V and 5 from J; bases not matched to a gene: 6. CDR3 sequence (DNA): TGTGCCAGCAGCTTAAAACTAGCGGGAGGGGAGGAGACCCAGTACTTC. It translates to CASSLKLAGGEETQYF.

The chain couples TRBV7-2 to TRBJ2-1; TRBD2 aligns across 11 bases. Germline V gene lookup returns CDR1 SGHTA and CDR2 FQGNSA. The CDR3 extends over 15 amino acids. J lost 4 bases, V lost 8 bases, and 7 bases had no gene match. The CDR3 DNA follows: TGTGCCAGCGCATTAGCGGGGGGGCTTTACAATGAGCAGTTCTTC. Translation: CASALAGGLYNEQFF.

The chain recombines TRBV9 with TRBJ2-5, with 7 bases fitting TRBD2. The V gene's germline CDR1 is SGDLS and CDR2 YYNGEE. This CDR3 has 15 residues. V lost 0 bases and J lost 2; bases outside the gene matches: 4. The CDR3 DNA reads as TGTGCCAGCAGCGTAGGCGGGAGAAAACAAGAGACCCAGTACTTC. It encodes CASSVGGRKQETQYF.